The 23 T cell receptor beta chains below come from one sample, sequenced in a study of blood T cell repertoires in COVID-19. Using immunoSEQ multiplex PCR, the repertoire was profiled, and TCRdb retains in-frame clones only, with some absent. The sample lists 100,000 to 150,000 clones, approximately 79% occurring once. Sequenced: PBMCs or T cells enriched from blood (not recorded which). These receptors were collected from a man between 40 and 49 years old with acute COVID-19.

A single count supports this clone. V usage is TRBV7-9 and J usage is TRBJ1-6; D is possibly TRBD1 (5 bases). The CDR3 runs 17 residues. Germline V gene sequence: CDR1 SEHNR, CDR2 FQNEAQ (reference sequence). The V end was cut by 2 bases, the J end by 10 bases, with 21 bases between. The CDR3 region has the DNA TGTGCCAGCAGCTTACAACGGACAATCGAGGGAGGCTCACCCCTCCACTTT. This sequence encodes CASSLQRTIEGGSPLHF.

This clone has just a few counts. The chain recombines TRBV5-1 with TRBJ2-7; a weak D match, TRBD2 (6 bases). CDR1 is SGHRS, CDR2 YFSETQ, per germline. V was cut by 3 bases and J by 1 base, with 14 bases left in between. The CDR3 runs 15 residues. CDR3 region: CASSSMGEVSYEQYF. DNA for the CDR3: TGCGCCAGCAGCTCCATGGGGGAGGTTTCCTACGAGCAGTACTTC. The full variable domain, its missing parts supplied by reference TRBV5-1 and TRBJ2-7, is KAGVTQTPRYLIKTRGQQVTLSCSPISGHRSVSWYQQTPGQGLQFLFEYFSETQRNKGNFPGRFSGRQFSNSRSEMNVSTLELGDSALYLCASSSMGEVSYEQYFGPGTRLTVT.

This clone was seen only a few times. The chain carries TRBV29-1 and TRBJ1-1, with D possibly matching TRBD1 (6 bases). Germline V gene sequence: CDR1 SQVTM, CDR2 ANQGSEA. This CDR3 spans 15 amino acids. V lost 4 bases, J lost 4 bases, and 19 bases lay in between. The CDR3 loop is CSVAGQPTKGTEAFF. CDR3 DNA: TGCAGCGTTGCAGGACAGCCCACTAAGGGCACTGAAGCTTTCTTT.

This clone was counted a single time. For the CDR3, the DNA is TGTGCCAGTATGGACTCAGCGGTCTCCTACAATGAGCAGTTCTTC. It translates to CASMDSAVSYNEQFF. The gene calls are TRBV19 and TRBJ2-1, with D tentatively TRBD2 (5 bases). The CDR3 totals 15 residues. Germline CDR1 reads LNHDA; CDR2 reads SQIVND (reference sequence). The V end was cut by 7 bases, the J end by 0 bases, with 13 bases between.

The chain employs TRBV7-3 and TRBJ2-7; D is undetermined. Per the germline V gene, CDR1 is SGHTA and CDR2 is FQGTGA. Trimming stripped 4 bases from V and 5 bases from J, with 12 bases between. The CDR3 extends over 13 amino acids. The CDR3 is CASSSTGSDEQYF. DNA for the CDR3: TGTGCCAGCAGCTCCACGGGTTCAGACGAGCAGTACTTC.

The rearrangement uses TRBV11-2 and TRBJ2-4; TRBD2 is a possible D gene (5 bases). Germline CDR1 and CDR2: SGHAT and FQNNGV. This CDR3 has 14 amino acids. Trimming shortened V by 0 bases and J by 7 bases, and 10 bases separated the two germline ends. The CDR3: CASSLDYEGNIQYF. The DNA for the CDR3 is TGTGCCAGCAGCTTAGATTACGAGGGTAACATTCAGTACTTC.

The chain employs TRBV24-1 and TRBJ1-1; D perhaps matches TRBD1 (5 bases). The CDR3 runs to 15 residues. Germline V gene lookup returns CDR1 KGHDR and CDR2 SFDVKD. Trimming stripped 5 bases from V and 3 bases from J, with 15 bases between. The CDR3 is CATSAAGGEYTEAFF. The CDR3 coding sequence is TGTGCCACCAGTGCCGCGGGGGGGGAGTACACTGAAGCTTTCTTT.

This rearrangement joins TRBV2 to TRBJ2-1; 12 nucleotides align to TRBD2. The CDR3 extends over 15 amino acids. Germline assignment: CDR1 SNHLY and CDR2 FYNNEI. Unmatched junction bases numbered 11, after V lost 5 bases and J lost 12 bases. CDR3 sequence reads: CASSTDGLAGRGQFF. The DNA for the CDR3 is TGTGCCAGCAGTACCGACGGACTAGCGGGGCGGGGGCAGTTCTTC.

This rearrangement joins TRBV12-3 or TRBV12-4 to TRBJ1-6, with D perhaps matching TRBD1 (6 bases). There are 13 residues in the CDR3. Between the trimmed V and J ends, which lost 6 bases and 7 bases, there was a span of 10 bases. The CDR3: CASSYDRNSPLHF. Here the CDR3 DNA reads TGTGCCAGCAGCTACGACAGGAATTCACCCCTCCACTTT.

The chain is built from TRBV3-1 (or the pseudogene TRBV3-2) and TRBJ1-5, with TRBD1 matching 11 bases. Per the germline V gene, CDR1 is LGHDT and CDR2 is YNNKEL (reference sequence). This CDR3 region has 17 residues. With 0 bases clipped from V and 5 bases from J, the junction kept 6 bases outside the gene matches. The CDR3 coding sequence is TGTGCCAGCAGCCAAGATTGGGGACAGGGGGGACATCAGCCCCAGCATTTT. Amino acids: CASSQDWGQGGHQPQHF.

V gene TRBV28 combines with J gene TRBJ2-2; 11 nucleotides line up with TRBD1. Looked up from germline, CDR1 is MDHEN and CDR2 is SYDVKM. V shed 9 bases, J shed 4 bases, and the junction held 4 bases outside the gene matches. This CDR3 contains 14 residues. CDR3 bases: TGTGCCAGTGAAGGGACAGGGGGCACCGGGGAGCTGTTTTTT. It yields the protein CASEGTGGTGELFF.

The chain uses TRBV4-2 and TRBJ2-2, with 10 nucleotides matching TRBD2. This CDR3 contains 18 residues. J was trimmed by 3 bases and V by 0 bases; bases with no gene match: 7. Germline CDR1 is LGHNA and CDR2 is YNFKEQ. The CDR3: CASSQDLSGRAHTGELFF. Here the CDR3 DNA reads TGTGCCAGCAGCCAAGATCTAAGCGGGAGGGCGCACACCGGGGAGCTGTTTTTT.

The chain uses TRBV28 and TRBJ2-7, with 9 bases identical to TRBD2. V gave up 7 bases and J gave up 2 bases; unmatched junction bases: 6. Per the germline V gene, CDR1 is MDHEN and CDR2 is SYDVKM. There are 14 residues in the CDR3. Here the CDR3 reads CASMPSGIPYEQYF. The CDR3 DNA reads as TGTGCCAGCATGCCTAGCGGGATCCCCTACGAGCAGTACTTC.

This clone has just a few counts. The chain has TRBV10-3 and TRBJ1-5; D possibly corresponds to TRBD1 (5 bases). Germline V gene data show CDR1 as ENHRY and CDR2 as SYGVKD. V gave up 1 base and J gave up 2 bases, with 9 bases separating them. The CDR3 sequence is 15 residues long. CDR3 sequence: CAISELGGGNQPQHF. The CDR3 bases are TGTGCCATCAGTGAGTTGGGGGGAGGCAATCAGCCCCAGCATTTT.

This chain joins TRBV7-2 and TRBJ2-1; D may be TRBD2 (6 bases). Trimming cost V 1 base and J 7 bases, with 11 bases left between them. The CDR3 length is 14 residues. Germline-derived CDR1 and CDR2 are SGHTA and FQGNSA. The CDR3 region has the DNA TGTGCCAGCAGCTTAGGGTTGGCGGGAAATGAGCAGTTCTTC. Encoded protein: CASSLGLAGNEQFF.

The chain joins TRBV7-9 to TRBJ2-1, with 7 bases matching TRBD2. The CDR3 covers 16 residues. V lost 5 bases, J lost 0 bases, and 7 bases stayed unmatched. The germline V gene has CDR1 SEHNR and CDR2 FQNEAQ (reference sequence). CDR3 residues: CASSEQRGSSYNEQFF. The CDR3 DNA is TGTGCCAGCAGCGAACAGCGGGGCAGCTCCTACAATGAGCAGTTCTTC.

This rearrangement joins TRBV5-4 to TRBJ2-5; TRBD2 agrees at 8 bases. V trimming: 4 bases; J trimming: 5 bases; junction bases outside the gene matches: 4. Germline V gene lookup returns CDR1 SGHNT and CDR2 YYREEE (reference sequence). The CDR3 sequence is 13 residues long. In DNA, the CDR3 is TGTGCCAGCAGCCGGGGGGGCCGCGAGACCCAGTACTTC. This gives the protein CASSRGGRETQYF.

J is TRBJ1-5 and V is TRBV6-5; TRBD1 agrees at 7 bases. This CDR3 is built from 14 residues. With V trimmed by 6 bases and J by 3 bases, 5 bases remained unmatched. Germline CDR1 is MNHEY and CDR2 is SVGAGI. The DNA for the CDR3 is TGTGCCAGCAGCCTTGACAGGGCCAATCAGCCCCAGCATTTT. It yields the protein CASSLDRANQPQHF.

The chain employs TRBV3-1 (or the pseudogene TRBV3-2) and TRBJ1-5; D is unclear. From germline, CDR1 is LGHDT and CDR2 YNNKEL (reference sequence). Trimming shortened V by 4 bases and J by 9 bases, and 19 bases separated the two germline ends. The CDR3 spans 15 residues. In DNA, the CDR3 is TGTGCCAGCAGCCCCAACAGCCCCCCCGGGGTGCCCCAGCATTTT. Protein product: CASSPNSPPGVPQHF.

The J gene is TRBJ2-2, the V gene TRBV3-1 (or the pseudogene TRBV3-2); TRBD2 aligns across 10 bases. The CDR3 has 15 amino acids. Germline V lookup: CDR1 LGHDT, CDR2 YNNKEL (reference sequence). J lost 6 bases, V lost 4 bases, and 5 bases had no gene match. The CDR3 reads CASSLTSGAAGELFF. DNA of the CDR3: TGTGCCAGCAGCCTAACTAGCGGGGCGGCCGGGGAGCTGTTTTTT.

About this clone itself: Other DNA sequences in the sample encode the same CDR3. The V gene is TRBV2, the J gene TRBJ2-5; 13 nucleotides align to TRBD2. The CDR3 runs 15 residues. V dropped 5 bases and J dropped 5; count of bases not matched to a gene: 5. The germline V gene has CDR1 SNHLY and CDR2 FYNNEI. Here the CDR3 reads CASSLLAGGPETQYF. As DNA, the CDR3 is TGTGCCAGCAGTTTACTAGCGGGGGGGCCCGAGACCCAGTACTTC.

The J gene is TRBJ2-7, the V gene TRBV5-1, with D perhaps TRBD1 (5 bases). Germline CDR1 and CDR2: SGHRS and YFSETQ. V was clipped by 2 bases and J by 0 bases, with 15 bases between them. The CDR3 spans 16 residues. The CDR3 DNA reads TGCGCCAGCAGCTTTGACAGTTTCTCGAGCTCCTACGAGCAGTACTTC. This gives the protein CASSFDSFSSSYEQYF.

The V and J genes are TRBV12-3 or TRBV12-4 and TRBJ2-5; the D is unclear. This CDR3 contains 12 residues. Trimming took off 0 bases at V and 4 bases at J, with 3 bases between the two ends. Here the CDR3 reads CASSLARETQYF. Here the CDR3 DNA reads TGTGCCAGCAGTTTAGCTCGAGAGACCCAGTACTTC.